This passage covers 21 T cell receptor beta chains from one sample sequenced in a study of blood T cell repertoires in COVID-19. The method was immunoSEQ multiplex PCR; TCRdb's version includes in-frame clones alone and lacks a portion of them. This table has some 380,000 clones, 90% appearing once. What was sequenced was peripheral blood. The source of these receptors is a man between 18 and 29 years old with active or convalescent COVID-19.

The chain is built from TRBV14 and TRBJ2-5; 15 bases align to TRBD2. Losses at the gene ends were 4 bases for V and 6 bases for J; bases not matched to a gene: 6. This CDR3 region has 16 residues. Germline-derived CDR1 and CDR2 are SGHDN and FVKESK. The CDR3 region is CASSLGLAGGVKTQYF. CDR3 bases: TGTGCCAGCAGCCTGGGACTAGCGGGAGGTGTTAAGACCCAGTACTTC.

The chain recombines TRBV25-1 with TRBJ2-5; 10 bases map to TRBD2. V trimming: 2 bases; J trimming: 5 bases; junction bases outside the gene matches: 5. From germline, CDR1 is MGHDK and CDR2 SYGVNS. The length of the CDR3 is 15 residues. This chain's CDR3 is CASSEEGLARETQYF. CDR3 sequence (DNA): TGTGCCAGCAGTGAAGAGGGACTAGCGAGGGAGACCCAGTACTTC.

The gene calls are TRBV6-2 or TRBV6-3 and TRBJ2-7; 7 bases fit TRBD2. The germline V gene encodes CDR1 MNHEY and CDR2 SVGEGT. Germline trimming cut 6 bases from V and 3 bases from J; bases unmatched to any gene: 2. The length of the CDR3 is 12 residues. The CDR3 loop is CASSWGGYEQYF. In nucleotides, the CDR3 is TGTGCCAGCAGCTGGGGGGGCTACGAGCAGTACTTC.

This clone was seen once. The CDR3: CASSPAGVNTEAFF. DNA for the CDR3: TGTGCCAGCAGCCCCGCAGGGGTGAACACTGAAGCTTTCTTT. This chain links TRBV11-3 with TRBJ1-1; D is perhaps TRBD1 (6 bases). Trimming stripped 5 bases from V and 0 bases from J, with 10 bases between. The CDR3 covers 14 residues. Per the germline V gene, CDR1 is SGHNT and CDR2 is YENEEA.

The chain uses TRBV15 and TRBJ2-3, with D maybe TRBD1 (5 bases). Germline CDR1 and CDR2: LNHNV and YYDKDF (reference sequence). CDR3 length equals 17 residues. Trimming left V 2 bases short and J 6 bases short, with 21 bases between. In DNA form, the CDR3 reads TGTGCCACCAGCAGATGGGCGAATCAGGTGGCAGGGGATACGCAGTATTTT. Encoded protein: CATSRWANQVAGDTQYF.

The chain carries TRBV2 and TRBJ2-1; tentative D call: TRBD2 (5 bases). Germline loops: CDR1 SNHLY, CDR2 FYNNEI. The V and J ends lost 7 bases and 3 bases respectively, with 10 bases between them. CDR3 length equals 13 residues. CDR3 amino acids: CASKQTNYNEQFF. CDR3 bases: TGTGCCAGCAAGCAGACTAACTACAATGAGCAGTTCTTC.

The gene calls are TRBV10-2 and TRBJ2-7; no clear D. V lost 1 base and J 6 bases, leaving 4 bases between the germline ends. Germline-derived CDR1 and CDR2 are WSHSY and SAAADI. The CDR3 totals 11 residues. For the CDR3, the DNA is TGCGCCAGCAGTGAGTTCAGCGAGCAGTACTTC. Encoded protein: CASSEFSEQYF.

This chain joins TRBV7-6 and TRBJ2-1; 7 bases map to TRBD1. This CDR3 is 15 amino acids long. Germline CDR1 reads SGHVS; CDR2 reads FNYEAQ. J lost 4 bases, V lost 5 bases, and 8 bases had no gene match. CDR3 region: CASSRQGFGYNEQFF. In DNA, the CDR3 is TGTGCCAGCAGCCGACAGGGTTTTGGGTACAATGAGCAGTTCTTC.

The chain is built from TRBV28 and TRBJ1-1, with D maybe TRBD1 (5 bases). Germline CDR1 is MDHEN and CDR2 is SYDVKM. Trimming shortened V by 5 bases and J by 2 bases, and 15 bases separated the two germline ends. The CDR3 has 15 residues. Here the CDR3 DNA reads TGTGCCAGCAGTCCTCACGGGGGTACCAACACTGAAGCTTTCTTT. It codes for CASSPHGGTNTEAFF.

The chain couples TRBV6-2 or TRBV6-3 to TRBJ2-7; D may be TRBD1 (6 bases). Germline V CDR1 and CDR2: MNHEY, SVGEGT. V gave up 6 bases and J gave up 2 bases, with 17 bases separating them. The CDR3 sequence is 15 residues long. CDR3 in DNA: TGTGCCAGCAGCCCTGGGGGCCTACCTCCCTACGAGCAGTACTTC. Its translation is CASSPGGLPPYEQYF.

The CDR3 region is CASSRYTTGPGYTF. The CDR3 region has the DNA TGCGCCAGCAGCCGCTATACTACAGGGCCTGGCTACACCTTC. The chain has TRBV4-3 and TRBJ1-2, with a weak D call TRBD1 (6 bases). Trimming removed 4 bases from V and 7 bases from J, with 16 bases in between. The CDR3 has 14 amino acids. Germline V gives CDR1 LGHNA, CDR2 YSLEER.

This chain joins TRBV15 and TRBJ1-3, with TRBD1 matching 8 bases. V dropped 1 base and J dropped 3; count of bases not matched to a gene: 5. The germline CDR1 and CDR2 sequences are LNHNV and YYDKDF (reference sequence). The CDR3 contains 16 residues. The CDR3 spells CATSRGQGQGGNTIYF. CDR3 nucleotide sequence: TGTGCCACCAGCAGAGGACAGGGGCAAGGTGGAAACACCATATATTTT.

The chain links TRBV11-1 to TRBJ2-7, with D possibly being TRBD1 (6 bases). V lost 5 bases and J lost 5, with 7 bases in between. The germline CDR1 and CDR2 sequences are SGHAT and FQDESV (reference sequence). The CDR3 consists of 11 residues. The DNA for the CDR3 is TGTGCCAGCAGCGAGGGGGACGAGCAGTACTTC. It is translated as CASSEGDEQYF. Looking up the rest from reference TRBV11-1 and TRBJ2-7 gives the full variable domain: EAEVAQSPRYKITEKSQAVAFWCDPISGHATLYWYRQILGQGPELLVQFQDESVVDDSQLPKDRFSAERLKGVDSTLKIQPAELGDSAMYLCASSEGDEQYFGPGTRLTVT.

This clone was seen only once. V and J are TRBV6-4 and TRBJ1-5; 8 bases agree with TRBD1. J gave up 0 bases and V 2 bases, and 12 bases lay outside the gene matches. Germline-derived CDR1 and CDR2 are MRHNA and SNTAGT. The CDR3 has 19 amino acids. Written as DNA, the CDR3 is TGTGCCAGCAGTGACCCCCGGGACAGGCTATCCGATAGCAATCAGCCCCAGCATTTT. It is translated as CASSDPRDRLSDSNQPQHF.

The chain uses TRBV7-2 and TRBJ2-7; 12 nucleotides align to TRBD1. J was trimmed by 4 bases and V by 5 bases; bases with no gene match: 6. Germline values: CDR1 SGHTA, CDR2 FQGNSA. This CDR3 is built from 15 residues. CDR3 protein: CASSRGTGGSYEQYF. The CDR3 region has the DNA TGTGCCAGCAGCCGCGGGACAGGGGGCTCTTACGAGCAGTACTTC.

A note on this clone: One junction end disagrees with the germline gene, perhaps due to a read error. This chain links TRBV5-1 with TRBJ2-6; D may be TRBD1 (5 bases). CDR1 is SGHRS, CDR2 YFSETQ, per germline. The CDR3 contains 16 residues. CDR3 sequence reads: CASSLAQISGANVLTF. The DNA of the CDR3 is TGCGCCAGCAGCTTGGCCCAAATCTCTGGGGCCAACGTGCTGACTTTC.

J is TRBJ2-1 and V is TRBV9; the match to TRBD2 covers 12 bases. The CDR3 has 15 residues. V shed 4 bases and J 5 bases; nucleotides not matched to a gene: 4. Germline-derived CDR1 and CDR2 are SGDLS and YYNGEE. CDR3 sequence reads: CASSPRTSGNNEQFF. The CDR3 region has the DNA TGTGCCAGCAGCCCCCGGACTAGCGGGAACAATGAGCAGTTCTTC.

CDR3 residues: CASFRDRDTGELFF. The CDR3 nucleotides read TGTGCCAGTTTCCGGGACAGAGACACCGGGGAGCTGTTTTTT. The rearrangement uses TRBV5-6 and TRBJ2-2; 7 bases are a match to TRBD1. CDR1 SGHDT and CDR2 YYEEEE come from the germline V gene. The V gene end was trimmed by 8 bases and the J gene end by 3 bases; junction bases not matched to a gene: 7. The CDR3 has 14 amino acids.

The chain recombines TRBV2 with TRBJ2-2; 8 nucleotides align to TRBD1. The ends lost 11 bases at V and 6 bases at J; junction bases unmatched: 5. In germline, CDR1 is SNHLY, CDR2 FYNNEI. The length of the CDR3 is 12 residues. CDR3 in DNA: TGTGCCGGGAGACAGGGGTCCGGGGAGCTGTTTTTT. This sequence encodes CAGRQGSGELFF.

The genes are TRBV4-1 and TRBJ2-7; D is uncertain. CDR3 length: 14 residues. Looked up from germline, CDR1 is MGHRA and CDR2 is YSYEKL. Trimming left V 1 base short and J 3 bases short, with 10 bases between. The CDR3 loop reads CASSQVWADYEQYF. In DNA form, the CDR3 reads TGCGCCAGCAGCCAAGTATGGGCAGACTACGAGCAGTACTTC.

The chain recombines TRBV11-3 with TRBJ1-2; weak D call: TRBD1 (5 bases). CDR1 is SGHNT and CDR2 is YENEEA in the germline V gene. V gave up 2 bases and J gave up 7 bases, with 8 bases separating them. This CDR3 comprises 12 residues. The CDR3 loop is CASSLSGFGYTF. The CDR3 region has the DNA TGTGCCAGCAGCTTATCAGGGTTTGGCTACACCTTC.